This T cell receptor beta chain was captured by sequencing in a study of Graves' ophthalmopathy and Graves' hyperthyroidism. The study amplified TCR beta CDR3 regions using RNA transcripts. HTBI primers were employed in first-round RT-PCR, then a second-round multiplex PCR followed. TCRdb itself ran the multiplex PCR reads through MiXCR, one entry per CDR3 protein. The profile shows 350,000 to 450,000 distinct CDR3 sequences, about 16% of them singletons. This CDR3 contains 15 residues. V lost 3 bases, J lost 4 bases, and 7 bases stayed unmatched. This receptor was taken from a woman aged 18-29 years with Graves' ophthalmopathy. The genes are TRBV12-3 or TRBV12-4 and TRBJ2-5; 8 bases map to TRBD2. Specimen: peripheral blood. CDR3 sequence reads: CASSLVGGGRETQYF. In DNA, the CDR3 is TGTGCCAGCAGTTTGGTCGGGGGGGGCCGAGAGACCCAGTACTTC.